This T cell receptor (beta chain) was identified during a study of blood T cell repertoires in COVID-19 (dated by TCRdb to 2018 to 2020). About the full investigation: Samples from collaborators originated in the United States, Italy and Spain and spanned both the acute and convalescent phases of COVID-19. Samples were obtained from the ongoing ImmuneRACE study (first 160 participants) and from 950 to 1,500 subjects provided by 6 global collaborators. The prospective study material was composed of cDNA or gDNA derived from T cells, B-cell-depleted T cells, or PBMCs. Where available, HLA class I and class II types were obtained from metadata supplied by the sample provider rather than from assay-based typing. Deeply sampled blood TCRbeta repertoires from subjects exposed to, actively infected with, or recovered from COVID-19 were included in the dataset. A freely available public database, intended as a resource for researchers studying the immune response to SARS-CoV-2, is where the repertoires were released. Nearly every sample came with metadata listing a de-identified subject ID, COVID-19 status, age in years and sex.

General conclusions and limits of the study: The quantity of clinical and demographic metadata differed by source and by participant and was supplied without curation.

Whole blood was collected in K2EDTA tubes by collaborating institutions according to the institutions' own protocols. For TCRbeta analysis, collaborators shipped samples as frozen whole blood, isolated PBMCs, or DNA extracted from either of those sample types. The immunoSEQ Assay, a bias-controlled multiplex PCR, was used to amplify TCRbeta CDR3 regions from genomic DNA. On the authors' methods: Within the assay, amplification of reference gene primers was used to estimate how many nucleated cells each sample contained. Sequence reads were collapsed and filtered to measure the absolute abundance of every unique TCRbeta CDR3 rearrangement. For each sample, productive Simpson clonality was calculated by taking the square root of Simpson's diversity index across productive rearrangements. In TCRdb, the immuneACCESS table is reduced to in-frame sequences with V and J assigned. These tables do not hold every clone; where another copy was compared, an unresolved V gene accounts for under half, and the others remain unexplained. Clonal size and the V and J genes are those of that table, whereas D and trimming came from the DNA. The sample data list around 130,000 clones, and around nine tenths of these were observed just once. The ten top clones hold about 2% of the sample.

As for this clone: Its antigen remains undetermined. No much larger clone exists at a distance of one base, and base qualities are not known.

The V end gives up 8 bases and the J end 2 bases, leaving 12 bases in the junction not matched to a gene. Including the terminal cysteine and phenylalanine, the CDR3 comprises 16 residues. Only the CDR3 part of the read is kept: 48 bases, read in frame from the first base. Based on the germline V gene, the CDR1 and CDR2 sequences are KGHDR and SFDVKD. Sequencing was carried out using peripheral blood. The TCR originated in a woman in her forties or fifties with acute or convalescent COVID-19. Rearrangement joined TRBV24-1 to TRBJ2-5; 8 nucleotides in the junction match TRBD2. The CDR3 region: CATIKEGGRQQETQYF. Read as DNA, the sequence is TGTGCCACCATCAAGGAAGGCGGGAGGCAACAAGAGACCCAGTACTTC.